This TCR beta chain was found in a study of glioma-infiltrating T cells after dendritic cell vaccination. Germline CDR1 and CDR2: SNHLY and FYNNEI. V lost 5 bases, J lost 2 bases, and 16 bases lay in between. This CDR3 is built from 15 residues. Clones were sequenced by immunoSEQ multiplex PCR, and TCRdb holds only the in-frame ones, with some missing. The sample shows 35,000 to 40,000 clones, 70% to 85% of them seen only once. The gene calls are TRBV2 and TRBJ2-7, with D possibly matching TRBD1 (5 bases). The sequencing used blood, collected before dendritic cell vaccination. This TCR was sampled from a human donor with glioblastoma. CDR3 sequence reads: CASSRRQLTTYEQYF. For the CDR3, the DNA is TGTGCCAGCAGTAGACGACAGCTTACTACCTACGAGCAGTACTTC.